The clone carrying this T cell receptor (beta chain) was found a few times. The antigen is unknown. 60 Vbeta and 13 Jbeta primers were used in PCR. Using immunoSEQ multiplex PCR, the repertoire was profiled, and TCRdb retains in-frame clones only, with some absent. The sample yields about 190,000 clones, more than 80% seen once. The sample originates from a study of cytomegalovirus exposure and HLA in healthy donors. Study observations and caveats: Only CMV serostatus was available as immune exposure information. A later analysis revealed that TCR association rates differed between HLA loci, peaking at DRB1 and bottoming out at HLA-C.

This CDR3 region has 14 residues. V was shortened by 3 bases and J by 0 bases, with 9 bases between the two germline ends. Per the germline V gene, CDR1 is SQVTM and CDR2 is ANQGSEA. The receptor was derived from a woman aged 45-65 years in good health and CMV-seropositive. This rearrangement joins TRBV29-1 to TRBJ1-3, with D tentatively TRBD1 (5 bases). Sequencing was performed on PBMCs. CDR3 amino acids: CSVDQDNSGNTIYF. CDR3 DNA sequence: TGCAGCGTTGACCAGGACAACTCTGGAAACACCATATATTTT.